The 32 T cell receptor beta chains below all came from one sample that was sequenced in a study of T cell responses to AZD1222 COVID-19 vaccine. Measured with immunoSEQ multiplex PCR; TCRdb has only the in-frame clones, and not every one. The table shows 90,000 to 100,000 clones, with around 88% occurring only once. The material was peripheral blood, obtained on day 0 of AZD1222 vaccination. The receptors shown here come from an adult in good health.

In nucleotides, the CDR3 is TGTGCCTGGGGCGGGGTTACCGGCTACACCTTC. Translated: CAWGGVTGYTF. V usage is TRBV30 and J usage is TRBJ1-2; unclear D gene. CDR3 length: 11 amino acids. CDR1 is GTSNPN and CDR2 is SVGIG in the germline V gene (reference sequence). V was clipped by 5 bases and J by 8 bases, with 12 bases between them.

The chain uses TRBV5-5 and TRBJ2-7; tentatively, D is TRBD1 (5 bases). CDR1 is SGHKS, CDR2 YYEKEE, per germline (reference sequence). Trimming took off 6 bases at V and 3 bases at J, with 16 bases between the two ends. CDR3 length equals 14 residues. Here the CDR3 reads CASTRAGRDYEQYF. The CDR3 DNA reads as TGTGCCAGCACCCGGGCAGGCAGGGACTACGAGCAGTACTTC.

This clone was observed a single time. V usage is TRBV5-4 and J usage is TRBJ1-1; 8 bases agree with TRBD1. This CDR3 is built from 14 residues. Germline V CDR1 and CDR2: SGHNT, YYREEE (reference sequence). J gave up 4 bases and V 1 base, and 3 bases lay outside the gene matches. The CDR3 bases are TGTGCCAGCAGCTTGTTTCAGGGGGCCACTGAAGCTTTCTTT. This sequence encodes CASSLFQGATEAFF.

The gene calls are TRBV5-4 and TRBJ2-1; TRBD2 aligns across 8 bases. The CDR3 sequence is 17 residues long. J gave up 4 bases and V 0 bases, and 9 bases lay outside the gene matches. Germline values: CDR1 SGHNT, CDR2 YYREEE (reference sequence). CDR3 coding DNA: TGTGCCAGCAGCTTGGCCCCGGGACTAGGCATGTACAATGAGCAGTTCTTC. Protein product: CASSLAPGLGMYNEQFF.

The V gene is TRBV21-1, the J gene TRBJ2-3; TRBD2 is the table's D call, not checked against the DNA. TRBV21-1 is a pseudogene. The CDR3 contains 19 residues. Here the CDR3 DNA reads TGTGCCAGCAGTTTACAAGGTACTAGCGGGAGGGGCTGCGCAGATACGCAGTATTTT. Amino acids: CASSLQGTSGRGCADTQYF.

The chain combines TRBV15 with TRBJ2-1; 7 positions match TRBD2. Germline V gene lookup returns CDR1 LNHNV and CDR2 YYDKDF (reference sequence). This CDR3 has 16 residues. V was clipped by 0 bases and J by 10 bases; unmatched bases: 12. CDR3 DNA sequence: TGTGCCACCAGCAGAGATGGAGGGATGGGAGCGGGGGAGCAGTTCTTC. Encoded protein: CATSRDGGMGAGEQFF.

The DNA of the CDR3 is TGTGCCTGGAGATTAACAGGGGCCACTGAAGCTTTCTTT. Its protein is CAWRLTGATEAFF. V usage is TRBV30 and J usage is TRBJ1-1, with TRBD1 matching 7 bases. This CDR3 has 13 residues. Unmatched junction bases numbered 5, after V lost 3 bases and J lost 4 bases. Germline V gene sequence: CDR1 GTSNPN, CDR2 SVGIG (reference sequence). The whole variable domain, remainder taken from reference TRBV30 and TRBJ1-1, is SQTIHQWPATLVQPVGSPLSLECTVEGTSNPNLYWYRQAAGRGLQLLFYSVGIGQISSEVPQNLSASRPQDRQFILSSKKLLLSDSGFYLCAWRLTGATEAFFGQGTRLTVV.

This rearrangement joins TRBV5-5 to TRBJ1-5; D ambiguous. The CDR3 contains 14 residues. Germline lookup yields CDR1 SGHKS and CDR2 YYEKEE (reference sequence). V dropped 0 bases and J dropped 3 bases, with 7 bases sitting between them. CDR3 residues: CASSLVSPNQPQHF. Written as DNA, the CDR3 is TGTGCCAGCAGCTTGGTATCCCCCAATCAGCCCCAGCATTTT.

This chain joins TRBV9 and TRBJ1-5; perhaps TRBD1 as D (5 bases). Germline CDR1 and CDR2: SGDLS and YYNGEE. Trimming cost V 2 bases and J 7 bases, with 16 bases left between them. CDR3 length equals 15 residues. The DNA of the CDR3 is TGTGCCAGCAGCGTTGGGGCGTTAAGTGGGCAGCCCCAGCATTTT. This encodes CASSVGALSGQPQHF.

This chain joins TRBV2 and TRBJ2-5; D remains unclear. Germline CDR1 reads SNHLY; CDR2 reads FYNNEI. This CDR3 has 11 residues. V was cut by 6 bases and J by 8 bases, with 10 bases left in between. CDR3 in amino acids: CASSSRGTQYF. The DNA for the CDR3 is TGTGCCAGCAGCTCCCGCGGCACCCAGTACTTC.

The V call is TRBV18, the J call TRBJ1-4; D remains ambiguous. The ends were cut back, 3 bases at V and 8 bases at J, with 10 bases in the middle. The CDR3 totals 13 residues. Germline V CDR1 and CDR2: KGHSH, LQKENI. CDR3 nucleotides: TGTGCCAGCTCACCGGGTTCGAGGGAAAAACTGTTTTTT. This sequence encodes CASSPGSREKLFF. Full variable domain (rest looked up from reference TRBV18 and TRBJ1-4): NAGVMQNPRHLVRRRGQEARLRCSPMKGHSHVYWYRQLPEEGLKFMVYLQKENIIDESGMPKERFSAEFPKEGPSILRIQQVVRGDSAAYFCASSPGSREKLFFGSGTQLSVL.

The rearrangement joins TRBV5-5 to TRBJ1-6; D gene ambiguous. Germline V CDR1 and CDR2: SGHKS, YYEKEE (reference sequence). There are 14 residues in the CDR3. V was pared by 0 bases and J by 8 bases, with 9 bases between. CDR3 sequence (DNA): TGTGCCAGCAGCTTGGCGGTCGGGGATTCACCCCTCCACTTT. Translating gives CASSLAVGDSPLHF.

The chain employs TRBV24-1 and TRBJ1-4; 8 positions match TRBD1. The length of the CDR3 is 15 residues. J lost 4 bases, V lost 2 bases, and 2 bases had no gene match. Germline V gives CDR1 KGHDR, CDR2 SFDVKD. CDR3 protein: CATSDSGQGNEKLFF. CDR3 sequence (DNA): TGTGCCACCAGTGATTCAGGACAGGGTAATGAAAAACTGTTTTTT.

The chain has TRBV19 and TRBJ1-1, with D possibly matching TRBD1 (5 bases). Deletions cut 7 bases from V and 10 bases from J, with 25 bases between. Germline V gene lookup returns CDR1 LNHDA and CDR2 SQIVND (reference sequence). This CDR3 is 15 amino acids long. This chain's CDR3 is CASNMPGTRAIGAFF. In DNA, the CDR3 is TGTGCCAGTAATATGCCCGGGACTCGAGCGATTGGAGCTTTCTTT.

This clone was detected once. The chain recombines TRBV9 with TRBJ2-7; 10 nucleotides match TRBD1. The CDR3 covers 16 residues. V lost 0 bases and J lost 5; bases outside the gene matches: 8. From germline, CDR1 is SGDLS and CDR2 YYNGEE. The CDR3 spells CASSVADRDRGNEQYF. The CDR3 DNA reads as TGTGCCAGCAGCGTAGCTGATAGGGACAGGGGAAACGAGCAGTACTTC.

This clone has only a few counts. This chain links TRBV27 with TRBJ1-1, with D unclear. Trimming left V 7 bases short and J 4 bases short, with 16 bases between. CDR1 and CDR2 (germline): MNHEY, SMNVEV (reference sequence). The CDR3 runs 14 residues. The CDR3 spells CASMGRRSLTEAFF. CDR3 DNA: TGTGCCAGCATGGGCCGGCGGTCCCTCACTGAAGCTTTCTTT.

J is TRBJ1-5 and V is TRBV29-1; a weak D match, TRBD1 (6 bases). V lost 4 bases to trimming and J lost 4 bases, with 14 bases between them. Germline CDR1 and CDR2: SQVTM and ANQGSEA. The CDR3 sequence is 14 residues long. The CDR3 here is CSVADSRGNQPQHF. The CDR3 coding sequence is TGCAGCGTTGCGGACAGCCGAGGGAATCAGCCCCAGCATTTT.

The chain employs TRBV5-1 and TRBJ2-1, with 11 positions matching TRBD2. This CDR3 is 17 amino acids long. Trimming took 0 bases from V and 9 from J; bases not matched to a gene: 11. In germline, CDR1 is SGHRS, CDR2 YFSETQ. As DNA, the CDR3 is TGCGCCAGCAGCTTGGGACAGACTAGCGGGAAGTCTAGTGAGCAGTTCTTC. Translation: CASSLGQTSGKSSEQFF.

The chain joins TRBV27 to TRBJ1-6; 7 bases are shared with TRBD1. The CDR3 has 14 residues. The junction had 5 bases not matched to a gene; V was cut back by 3 bases and J by 9 bases. Germline V lookup: CDR1 MNHEY, CDR2 SMNVEV (reference sequence). This CDR3 is CASSFSQGGSPLHF. The CDR3 nucleotides read TGTGCCAGCAGTTTCAGTCAGGGGGGTTCACCCCTCCACTTT.

This clone has a single count. The chain joins TRBV20-1 to TRBJ2-7; 7 positions agree with TRBD1. After removal of 5 bases from V and 6 bases from J, the junction contained 4 bases not matched to a gene. Germline loops: CDR1 DFQATT, CDR2 SNEGSKA (reference sequence). The CDR3 runs to 11 residues. CDR3 sequence reads: CSAATGVEQYF. In DNA, the CDR3 is TGCAGTGCTGCTACAGGGGTCGAGCAGTACTTC.

The count of this clone is one. The chain carries TRBV30 and TRBJ1-1; 11 nucleotides align to TRBD1. The CDR3 is 15 residues long. V was clipped by 2 bases and J by 3 bases; unmatched bases: 5. The germline CDR1 and CDR2 sequences are GTSNPN and SVGIG (reference sequence). CDR3 protein: CAWSKGQGGDTEAFF. The CDR3, as DNA: TGTGCCTGGAGTAAGGGACAGGGGGGGGACACTGAAGCTTTCTTT.

CDR3 DNA: TGTGCCAGCAGTGAATCCGGGGGATGGTCACCCCTCCACTTT. This gives the protein CASSESGGWSPLHF. The genes are TRBV25-1 and TRBJ1-6; D may be TRBD1 (5 bases). CDR3 length: 14 amino acids. The V gene lost 1 base and the J gene lost 10 bases, with 11 bases spanning the gap. The germline gives CDR1 MGHDK, CDR2 SYGVNS.

This clone came up once. The genes are TRBV7-3 and TRBJ2-3, with D perhaps matching TRBD2 (6 bases). Per the germline V gene, CDR1 is SGHTA and CDR2 is FQGTGA. With 5 bases removed from V and 3 bases from J, the gap between germline ends came to 15 bases. The CDR3 loop spans 15 amino acids. CDR3 protein: CASSPKMEGTDTQYF. The CDR3 DNA follows: TGTGCCAGCAGCCCCAAAATGGAGGGGACAGATACGCAGTATTTT. Filled out from reference TRBV7-3 and TRBJ2-3, the complete variable domain reads GAGVSQTPSNKVTEKGKYVELRCDPISGHTALYWYRQSLGQGPEFLIYFQGTGAADDSGLPNDRFFAVRPEGSVSTLKIQRTERGDSAVYLCASSPKMEGTDTQYFGPGTRLTVL.

The rearrangement joins TRBV15 to TRBJ2-7, with 7 bases that match TRBD1. The V segment lost 1 base and the J segment 3 bases; nucleotides outside the gene matches: 9. This CDR3 has 16 amino acids. Per the germline V gene, CDR1 is LNHNV and CDR2 is YYDKDF (reference sequence). In DNA, the CDR3 is TGTGCCACCAGCAGAGGCGACGAGACAGGGAACTACGAGCAGTACTTC. This codes for CATSRGDETGNYEQYF.

The chain has TRBV15 and TRBJ1-1; 7 bases are shared with TRBD1. Losses at the gene ends were 8 bases for V and 0 bases for J; bases not matched to a gene: 18. This CDR3 is built from 18 residues. Germline CDR1 LNHNV, CDR2 YYDKDF (reference sequence). Written as DNA, the CDR3 is TGTGCCACCCAGCCAGCCCAATCACAGGGGAGTGTGAACACTGAAGCTTTCTTT. Translation: CATQPAQSQGSVNTEAFF.

This chain links TRBV28 with TRBJ1-5, with a tentative D call TRBD1 (6 bases). This CDR3 is 13 amino acids long. V lost 5 bases, J lost 4 bases, and 9 bases lay in between. Germline V gene data show CDR1 as MDHEN and CDR2 as SYDVKM. CDR3 sequence reads: CASSLTGNQPQHF. The CDR3 DNA reads as TGTGCCAGCAGTCTAACAGGGAATCAGCCCCAGCATTTT.

The chain links TRBV5-1 to TRBJ1-2; 7 nucleotides align to TRBD1. In germline, CDR1 is SGHRS, CDR2 YFSETQ. The length of the CDR3 is 17 residues. Trimming cost V 0 bases and J 5 bases; bases outside gene matches: 13. For the CDR3, the DNA is TGCGCCAGCAGCTTGGCCGGGGGACAGCCCGAGAGATATGGCTACACCTTC. As protein: CASSLAGGQPERYGYTF. Drawing the rest from reference TRBV5-1 and TRBJ1-2, the complete variable domain is KAGVTQTPRYLIKTRGQQVTLSCSPISGHRSVSWYQQTPGQGLQFLFEYFSETQRNKGNFPGRFSGRQFSNSRSEMNVSTLELGDSALYLCASSLAGGQPERYGYTFGSGTRLTVV.

This chain links TRBV7-9 with TRBJ2-7; TRBD1 or TRBD2 may be the D gene (5 bases each). V was clipped by 4 bases and J by 2 bases, with 15 bases between them. Germline assignment: CDR1 SEHNR and CDR2 FQNEAQ (reference sequence). CDR3 length: 15 amino acids. CDR3 loop: CASSSPGTATYEQYF. CDR3 in DNA: TGTGCCAGCAGCTCCCCCGGGACGGCGACCTACGAGCAGTACTTC.

This clone appeared a single time. The chain recombines TRBV27 with TRBJ1-1, with D perhaps TRBD1 (5 bases). CDR1 and CDR2 (germline): MNHEY, SMNVEV (reference sequence). V was trimmed by 5 bases and J by 1 base, leaving 23 bases between them. The CDR3 sequence is 18 residues long. CDR3 DNA: TGTGCCAGCAGTACGTATCCGGGACCCCGGTCGGGGAACACTGAAGCTTTCTTT. This gives the protein CASSTYPGPRSGNTEAFF.

This chain joins TRBV2 and TRBJ2-7; D not certain. Per the germline V gene, CDR1 is SNHLY and CDR2 is FYNNEI. V was trimmed by 1 base and J by 3 bases, leaving 10 bases between them. This CDR3 contains 14 residues. The CDR3 reads CASSEGLGNYEQYF. The CDR3 nucleotides are TGTGCCAGCAGTGAAGGGCTAGGGAACTACGAGCAGTACTTC.

The chain carries TRBV3-1 (or the pseudogene TRBV3-2) and TRBJ2-5, with 12 bases identical to TRBD2. The CDR3 contains 16 residues. The trim removed 0 bases at V and 5 bases at J, leaving 4 bases unmatched. The germline V gene has CDR1 LGHDT and CDR2 YNNKEL (reference sequence). The CDR3 DNA follows: TGTGCCAGCAGCCAAGATCGGCTAGCGGGGGGGGAGACCCAGTACTTC. This sequence encodes CASSQDRLAGGETQYF.

This rearrangement joins TRBV4-1 to TRBJ2-5, with D tentatively TRBD1 (5 bases). Germline V gives CDR1 MGHRA, CDR2 YSYEKL. The CDR3 runs to 14 residues. V gave up 2 bases and J gave up 2 bases, with 9 bases separating them. CDR3 protein: CASSQPTAQETQYF. CDR3 coding DNA: TGCGCCAGCAGCCAACCGACAGCTCAAGAGACCCAGTACTTC.